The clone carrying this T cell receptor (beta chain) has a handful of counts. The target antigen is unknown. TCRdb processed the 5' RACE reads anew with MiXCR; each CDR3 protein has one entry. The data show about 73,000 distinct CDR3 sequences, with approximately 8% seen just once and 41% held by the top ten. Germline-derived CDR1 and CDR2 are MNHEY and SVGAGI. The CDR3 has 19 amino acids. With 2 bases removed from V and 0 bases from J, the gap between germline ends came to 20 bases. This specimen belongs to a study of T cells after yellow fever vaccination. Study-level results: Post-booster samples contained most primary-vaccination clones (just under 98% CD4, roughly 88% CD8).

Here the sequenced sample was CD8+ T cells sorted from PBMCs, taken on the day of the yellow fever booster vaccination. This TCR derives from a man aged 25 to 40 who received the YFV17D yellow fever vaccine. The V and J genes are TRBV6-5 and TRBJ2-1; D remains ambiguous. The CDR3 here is CASSYGLPLRTSSYNEQFF. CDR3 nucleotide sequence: TGTGCCAGCAGTTACGGTTTACCCCTACGTACGAGCTCCTACAATGAGCAGTTCTTC.